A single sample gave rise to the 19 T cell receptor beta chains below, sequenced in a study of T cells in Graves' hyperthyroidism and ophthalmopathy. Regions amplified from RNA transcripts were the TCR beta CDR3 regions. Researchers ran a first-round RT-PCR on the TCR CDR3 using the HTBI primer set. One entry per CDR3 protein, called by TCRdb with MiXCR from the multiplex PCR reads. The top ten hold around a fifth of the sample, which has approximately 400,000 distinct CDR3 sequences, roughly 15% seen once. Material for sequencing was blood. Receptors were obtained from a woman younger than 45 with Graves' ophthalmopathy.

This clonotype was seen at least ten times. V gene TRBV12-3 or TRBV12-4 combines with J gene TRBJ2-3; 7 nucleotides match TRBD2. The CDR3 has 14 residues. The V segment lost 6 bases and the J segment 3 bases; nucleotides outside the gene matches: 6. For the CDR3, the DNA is TGTGCCAGCAGCCCCTCTAGCGGAACAGATACGCAGTATTTT. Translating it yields CASSPSSGTDTQYF.

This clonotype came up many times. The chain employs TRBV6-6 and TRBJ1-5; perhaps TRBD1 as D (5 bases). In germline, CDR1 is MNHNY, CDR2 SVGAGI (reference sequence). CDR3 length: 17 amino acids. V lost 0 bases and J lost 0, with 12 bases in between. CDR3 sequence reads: CASSYSSAGTSNQPQHF. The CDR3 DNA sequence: TGTGCCAGCAGTTACTCCTCGGCAGGGACTAGCAATCAGCCCCAGCATTTT.

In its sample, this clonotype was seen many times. The CDR3 sequence is CSARDPTDTQYF. The CDR3 DNA reads as TGCAGTGCTAGAGACCCCACAGATACGCAGTATTTT. The V gene is TRBV20-1, the J gene TRBJ2-3; D ambiguous. CDR3 length equals 12 residues. V was pared by 0 bases and J by 2 bases, with 3 bases between. Germline-derived CDR1 and CDR2 are DFQATT and SNEGSKA (reference sequence).

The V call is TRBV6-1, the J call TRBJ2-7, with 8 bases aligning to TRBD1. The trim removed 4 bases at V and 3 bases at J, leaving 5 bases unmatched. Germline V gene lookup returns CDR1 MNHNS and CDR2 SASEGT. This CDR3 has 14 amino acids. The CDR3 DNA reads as TGTGCCAGCAGTGGGGGGACAGGATTCTACGAGCAGTACTTC. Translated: CASSGGTGFYEQYF.

The CDR3 sequence: CASSLGGGDSGANVLTF. The DNA of the CDR3 is TGTGCCAGCAGCTTAGGGGGGGGGGACTCTGGGGCCAACGTCCTGACTTTC. This sequence joins TRBV7-2 and TRBJ2-6; 7 nucleotides line up with TRBD2. Germline V CDR1 and CDR2: SGHTA, FQGNSA. This CDR3 region has 17 residues. With 1 base clipped from V and 0 bases from J, the junction kept 3 bases outside the gene matches.

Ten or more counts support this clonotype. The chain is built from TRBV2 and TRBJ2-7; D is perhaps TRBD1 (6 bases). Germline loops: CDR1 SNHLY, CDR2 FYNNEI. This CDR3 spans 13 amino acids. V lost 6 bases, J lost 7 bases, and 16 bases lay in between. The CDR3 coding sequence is TGTGCCAGCAGCGGGACCCCTCAGGGGGAGCAGTACTTC. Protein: CASSGTPQGEQYF.

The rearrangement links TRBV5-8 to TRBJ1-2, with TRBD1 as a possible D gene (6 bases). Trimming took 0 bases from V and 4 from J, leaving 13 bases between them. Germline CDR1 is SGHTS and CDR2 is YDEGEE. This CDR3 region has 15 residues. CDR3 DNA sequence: TGTGCCAGCAGCTTGGGTCTCAGGGGTGCCTATGGCTACACCTTC. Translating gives CASSLGLRGAYGYTF.

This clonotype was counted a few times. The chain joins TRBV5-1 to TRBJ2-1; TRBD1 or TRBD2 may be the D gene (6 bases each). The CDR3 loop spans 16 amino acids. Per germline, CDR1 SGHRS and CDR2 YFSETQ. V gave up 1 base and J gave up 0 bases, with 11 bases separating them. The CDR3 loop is CASSLTGASSYNEQFF. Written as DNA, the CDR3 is TGCGCCAGCAGCTTGACGGGGGCAAGCTCCTACAATGAGCAGTTCTTC.

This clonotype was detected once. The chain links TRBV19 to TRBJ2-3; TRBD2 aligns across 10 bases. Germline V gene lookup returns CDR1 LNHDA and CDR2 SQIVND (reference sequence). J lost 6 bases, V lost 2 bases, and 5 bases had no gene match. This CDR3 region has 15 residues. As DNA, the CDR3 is TGTGCCAGTAGTATACAAGCGGGGGGGCGCGATACGCAGTATTTT. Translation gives CASSIQAGGRDTQYF.

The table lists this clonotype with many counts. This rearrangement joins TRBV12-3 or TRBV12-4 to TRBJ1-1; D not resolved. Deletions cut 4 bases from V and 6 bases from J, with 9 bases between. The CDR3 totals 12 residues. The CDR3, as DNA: TGTGCCAGCAGTTCTGTGCTGGCTGAAGCTTTCTTT. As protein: CASSSVLAEAFF.

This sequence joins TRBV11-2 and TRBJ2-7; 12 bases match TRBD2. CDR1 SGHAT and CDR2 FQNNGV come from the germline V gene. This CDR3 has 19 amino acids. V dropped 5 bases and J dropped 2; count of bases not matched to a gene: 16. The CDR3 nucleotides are TGTGCCAGCAGCCAAGCGCAGCCTAGCGGGGGGGCCGATCCCTACGAGCAGTACTTC. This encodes CASSQAQPSGGADPYEQYF.

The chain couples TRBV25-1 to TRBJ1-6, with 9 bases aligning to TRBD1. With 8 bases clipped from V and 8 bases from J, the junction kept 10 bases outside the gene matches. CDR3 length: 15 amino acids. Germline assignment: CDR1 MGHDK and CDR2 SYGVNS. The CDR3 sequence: CASGRTGQGYSPLHF. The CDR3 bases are TGTGCCAGCGGTCGCACTGGACAGGGGTATTCACCCCTCCACTTT.

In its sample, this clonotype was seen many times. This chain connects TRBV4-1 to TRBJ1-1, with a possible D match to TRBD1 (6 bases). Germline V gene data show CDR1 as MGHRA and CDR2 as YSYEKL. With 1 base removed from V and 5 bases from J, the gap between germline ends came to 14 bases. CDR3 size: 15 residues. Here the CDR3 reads CASSQGGGLMTEAFF. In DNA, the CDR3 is TGCGCCAGCAGCCAAGGGGGGGGGCTGATGACTGAAGCTTTCTTT.

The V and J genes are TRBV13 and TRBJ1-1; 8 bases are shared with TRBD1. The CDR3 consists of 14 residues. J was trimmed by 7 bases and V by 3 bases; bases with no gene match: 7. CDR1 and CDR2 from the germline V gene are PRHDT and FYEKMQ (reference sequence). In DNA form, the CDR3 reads TGTGCCAGCAGCTTTTACCTCACAGGGGGTGAAGCTTTCTTT. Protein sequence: CASSFYLTGGEAFF.

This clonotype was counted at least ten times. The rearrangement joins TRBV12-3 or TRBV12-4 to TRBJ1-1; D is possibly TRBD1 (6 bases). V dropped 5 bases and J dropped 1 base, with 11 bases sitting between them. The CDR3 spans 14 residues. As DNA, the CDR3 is TGTGCCAGCAGTGGGGGCATTGGGAACACTGAAGCTTTCTTT. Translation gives CASSGGIGNTEAFF.

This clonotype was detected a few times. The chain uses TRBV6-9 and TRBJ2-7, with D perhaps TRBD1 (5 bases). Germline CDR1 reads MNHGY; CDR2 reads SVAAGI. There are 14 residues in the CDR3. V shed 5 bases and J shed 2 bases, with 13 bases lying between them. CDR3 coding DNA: TGTGCCAGCAGTATTACAGGTGTGCCCTACGAGCAGTACTTC. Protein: CASSITGVPYEQYF.

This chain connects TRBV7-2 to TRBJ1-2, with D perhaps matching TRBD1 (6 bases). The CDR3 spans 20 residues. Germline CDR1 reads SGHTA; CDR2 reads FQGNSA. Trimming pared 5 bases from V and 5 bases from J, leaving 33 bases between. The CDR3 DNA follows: TGTGCCAGCAGCCCCCGGCTAGCGGGGGGGCAAGAGCAGGGGTGGTATGGCTACACCTTC. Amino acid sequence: CASSPRLAGGQEQGWYGYTF.

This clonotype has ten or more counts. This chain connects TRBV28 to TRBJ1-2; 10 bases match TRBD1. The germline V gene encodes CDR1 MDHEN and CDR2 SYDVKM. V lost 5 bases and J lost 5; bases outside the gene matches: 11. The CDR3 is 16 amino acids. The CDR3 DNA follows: TGTGCCAGCAGTCTTTCCCTCGGGACAGGGGAGTATGGCTACACCTTC. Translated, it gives CASSLSLGTGEYGYTF.

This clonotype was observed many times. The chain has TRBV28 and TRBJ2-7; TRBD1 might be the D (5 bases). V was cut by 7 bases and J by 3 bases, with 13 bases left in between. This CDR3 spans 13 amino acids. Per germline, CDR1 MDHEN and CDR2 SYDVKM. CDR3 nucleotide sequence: TGTGCCAGCAACCCAGGGTCTCGCTACGAGCAGTACTTC. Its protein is CASNPGSRYEQYF.